The 12 T cell receptor beta chains presented below share a single source sample, sequenced in a study of CD8 T cells in Susac syndrome. cDNA came from about 0.51 to 1 ug RNA primed by random hexamers. TCRdb re-called the immunoSEQ multiplex PCR reads through MiXCR, storing one row per CDR3 protein. Of some 160,000 distinct CDR3 sequences in the sample, 85% to 95% were seen once. The sample was CD8+ T cells from PBMCs. Source of these receptors: a human donor with multiple sclerosis.

This CDR3 is CASSLGAGEQFF. The CDR3 coding sequence is TGTGCCAGCAGTTTAGGGGCCGGTGAGCAGTTCTTC. The chain joins TRBV27 to TRBJ2-1; maybe TRBD1 (5 bases). This CDR3 region has 12 residues. CDR1 and CDR2 from the germline V gene are MNHEY and SMNVEV (reference sequence). Trimming pared 2 bases from V and 9 bases from J, leaving 8 bases between.

The chain joins TRBV25-1 to TRBJ2-4; 10 nucleotides match TRBD1. The CDR3 contains 16 residues. V dropped 4 bases and J dropped 8; count of bases not matched to a gene: 11. The germline V gene encodes CDR1 MGHDK and CDR2 SYGVNS. The CDR3 reads CASSALVGQGRDIQYF. CDR3 DNA sequence: TGTGCCAGCAGTGCACTCGTGGGACAGGGGAGGGACATTCAGTACTTC.

CDR3 loop: CSARGDNYEQYF. CDR3 DNA sequence: TGCAGTGCTAGAGGGGACAACTACGAGCAGTACTTC. J is TRBJ2-7 and V is TRBV20-1, with a possible D match to TRBD1 (6 bases). Germline-derived CDR1 and CDR2 are DFQATT and SNEGSKA (reference sequence). The CDR3 is made up of 12 amino acids. Trimming removed 1 base from V and 3 bases from J, with 7 bases in between.

The chain uses TRBV19 and TRBJ1-1, with D possibly being TRBD1 (5 bases). The CDR3 has 14 residues. Per the germline V gene, CDR1 is LNHDA and CDR2 is SQIVND (reference sequence). Trimming took off 3 bases at V and 5 bases at J, with 13 bases between the two ends. Written as DNA, the CDR3 is TGTGCCAGTAGTATGGGACGGGGAGGGACTGAAGCTTTCTTT. Encoded protein: CASSMGRGGTEAFF.

The chain joins TRBV5-4 to TRBJ2-3; the match to TRBD2 covers 9 bases. CDR3 length: 15 residues. CDR1 is SGHNT and CDR2 is YYREEE in the germline V gene (reference sequence). The V and J ends lost 0 bases and 4 bases, in that order; junction bases with no gene match: 3. The CDR3 nucleotides are TGTGCCAGCAGCTTGGGGGCGGGAGGGCCAGATACGCAGTATTTT. This translates into CASSLGAGGPDTQYF.

The J gene is TRBJ2-7, the V gene TRBV4-1; D might be TRBD1 or TRBD2, each matching 5 bases. The germline gives CDR1 MGHRA, CDR2 YSYEKL. With 1 base removed from V and 5 bases from J, the gap between germline ends came to 9 bases. This CDR3 is 13 amino acids long. The DNA of the CDR3 is TGCGCCAGCAGCCAAGCGGGGCCAAACGAGCAGTACTTC. Amino acids: CASSQAGPNEQYF.

This chain connects TRBV29-1 to TRBJ2-7, with 10 bases that match TRBD2. Germline CDR1 is SQVTM and CDR2 is ANQGSEA. Germline trimming cut 4 bases from V and 2 bases from J; bases unmatched to any gene: 8. This CDR3 spans 15 amino acids. The CDR3 nucleotides read TGCAGCGTTGCAGAGCTAGCGGGAGCCGCCTACGAGCAGTACTTC. This translates into CSVAELAGAAYEQYF.

The chain links TRBV20-1 to TRBJ2-1; 9 nucleotides match TRBD2. V trimming: 2 bases; J trimming: 2 bases; junction bases outside the gene matches: 4. Per germline, CDR1 DFQATT and CDR2 SNEGSKA (reference sequence). The CDR3 spans 15 residues. In nucleotides, the CDR3 is TGCAGTGCTAGATTAGCGGGGGCACCCTACAATGAGCAGTTCTTC. Its protein is CSARLAGAPYNEQFF.

This chain joins TRBV19 and TRBJ1-1, with D unresolved. Trimming left V 6 bases short and J 6 bases short, with 11 bases between. CDR1 is LNHDA, CDR2 SQIVND, per germline (reference sequence). The CDR3 totals 12 residues. The CDR3 loop reads CASSDRPAEAFF. The CDR3 DNA reads as TGTGCCAGTAGCGACCGGCCCGCTGAAGCTTTCTTT.

This chain links TRBV9 with TRBJ1-5, with a tentative D call TRBD1 (5 bases). V gave up 4 bases and J gave up 5 bases, with 13 bases separating them. This CDR3 comprises 14 residues. Germline V gene sequence: CDR1 SGDLS, CDR2 YYNGEE. This CDR3 is CASSPQRDDQPQHF. CDR3 coding DNA: TGTGCCAGCAGCCCCCAGAGGGACGATCAGCCCCAGCATTTT.

The J gene is TRBJ1-5, the V gene TRBV12-3 or TRBV12-4; 7 bases map to TRBD1. The CDR3 totals 17 residues. J lost 0 bases, V lost 4 bases, and 9 bases had no gene match. In nucleotides, the CDR3 is TGTGCCAGCAGTTGGGAAGTGGGACAGACTAGCAATCAGCCCCAGCATTTT. Translation gives CASSWEVGQTSNQPQHF.

The chain links TRBV25-1 to TRBJ2-1; no clear D. The CDR3 runs to 16 residues. The V gene's germline CDR1 is MGHDK and CDR2 SYGVNS. V shed 0 bases and J shed 0 bases, with 9 bases lying between them. DNA for the CDR3: TGTGCCAGCAGTGAATATGCCTCAAGCTCCTACAATGAGCAGTTCTTC. Translated, it gives CASSEYASSSYNEQFF.